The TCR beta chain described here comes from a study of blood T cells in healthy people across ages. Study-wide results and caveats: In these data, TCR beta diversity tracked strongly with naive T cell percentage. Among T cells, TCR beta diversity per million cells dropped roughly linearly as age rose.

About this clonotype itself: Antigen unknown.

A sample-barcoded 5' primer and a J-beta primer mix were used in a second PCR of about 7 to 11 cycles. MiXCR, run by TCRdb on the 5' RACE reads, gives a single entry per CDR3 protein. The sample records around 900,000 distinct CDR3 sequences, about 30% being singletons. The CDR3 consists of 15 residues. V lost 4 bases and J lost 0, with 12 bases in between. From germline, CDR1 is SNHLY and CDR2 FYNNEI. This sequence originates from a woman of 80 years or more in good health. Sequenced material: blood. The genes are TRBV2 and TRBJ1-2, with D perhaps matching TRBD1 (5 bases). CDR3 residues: CASSGDSSANYGYTF. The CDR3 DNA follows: TGTGCCAGCAGTGGCGACAGTTCAGCTAACTATGGCTACACCTTC.